This entry lists 32 T cell receptor beta chains sequenced from one sample in a study of shared clonotypes between healthy human individuals. Only in-frame clones appear in the TCRdb table, and some are missing; sequencing was by immunoSEQ multiplex PCR. Among 2 million or so clones listed, roughly 95% were seen once. Sequenced input: naive CD4+ T cells sorted from blood. Documented subset: CD45RA+ positively selected. These receptors were collected from a man younger than 35 in good health.

This chain links TRBV6-1 with TRBJ2-5, with 7 bases lining up with TRBD2. CDR1 MNHNS and CDR2 SASEGT come from the germline V gene. This CDR3 spans 16 amino acids. With 4 bases clipped from V and 2 bases from J, the junction kept 10 bases outside the gene matches. The CDR3 bases are TGTGCCAGCAGTGTGGGGCCGGGGGGTCGTCAAGAGACCCAGTACTTC. It yields the protein CASSVGPGGRQETQYF.

V and J are TRBV19 and TRBJ2-2, with 9 bases that match TRBD2. The CDR3 covers 16 residues. The V gene's germline CDR1 is LNHDA and CDR2 SQIVND (reference sequence). The V and J ends lost 10 bases and 2 bases, in that order; junction bases with no gene match: 11. Here the CDR3 DNA reads TGTGCCACAGACCGGCGGGAGGGCTTTAACACCGGGGAGCTGTTTTTT. Its protein product is CATDRREGFNTGELFF.

The chain joins TRBV2 to TRBJ1-6; unclear D gene. The CDR3 spans 12 residues. The germline V and J ends were trimmed by 8 bases and 4 bases, with 6 bases remaining between them. Germline CDR1 and CDR2: SNHLY and FYNNEI. The CDR3 reads CASDGYNSPLHF. For the CDR3, the DNA is TGTGCCAGCGACGGTTATAATTCACCCCTCCACTTT.

Concerning this clone itself: The sample holds other DNA sequences that translate to the same CDR3. This chain joins TRBV20-1 and TRBJ2-1; TRBD2 agrees at 7 bases. Unmatched junction bases numbered 1, after V lost 5 bases and J lost 6 bases. The CDR3 loop spans 11 amino acids. Germline values: CDR1 DFQATT, CDR2 SNEGSKA (reference sequence). The DNA for the CDR3 is TGCAGTGCTCGCGGGGGCAATGAGCAGTTCTTC. Protein product: CSARGGNEQFF.

The V call is TRBV30, the J call TRBJ2-7; TRBD2 agrees at 8 bases. The CDR3 extends over 15 amino acids. Germline V gene data show CDR1 as GTSNPN and CDR2 as SVGIG (reference sequence). V gave up 3 bases and J gave up 5 bases; unmatched junction bases: 12. The CDR3 DNA follows: TGTGCCTGGAGCCAAGGAGGGACTAGGTCTGACGAGCAGTACTTC. Its translation: CAWSQGGTRSDEQYF.

This clone was found once. The chain employs TRBV2 and TRBJ2-5; TRBD2 aligns across 13 bases. The V and J ends lost 5 bases and 0 bases, in that order; junction bases with no gene match: 6. The germline V gene encodes CDR1 SNHLY and CDR2 FYNNEI. This CDR3 has 17 residues. DNA of the CDR3: TGTGCCAGCAGTTCTGGACTAGCGGGGGTGTACCAAGAGACCCAGTACTTC. Encoded protein: CASSSGLAGVYQETQYF.

In nucleotides, the CDR3 is TGTGCCAGCAGCTTAGTTACCGAGCAGTACTTC. Protein product: CASSLVTEQYF. The chain carries TRBV11-2 and TRBJ2-7, with no clear D. The V and J ends lost 1 base and 6 bases respectively, with 4 bases between them. In germline, CDR1 is SGHAT, CDR2 FQNNGV. The CDR3 consists of 11 residues.

This chain joins TRBV10-3 and TRBJ1-2, with 7 bases matching TRBD1. The CDR3 has 14 residues. V shed 5 bases and J 4 bases; nucleotides not matched to a gene: 7. CDR1 ENHRY and CDR2 SYGVKD come from the germline V gene. In DNA, the CDR3 is TGTGCCATCAGTCGAGACAGGGAGCCCTATGGCTACACCTTC. Residues: CAISRDREPYGYTF.

The chain has TRBV7-2 and TRBJ2-5; TRBD2 is a possible D gene (7 bases). The length of the CDR3 is 15 residues. V was pared by 6 bases and J by 4 bases, with 18 bases between. Germline V CDR1 and CDR2: SGHTA, FQGNSA. In DNA form, the CDR3 reads TGTGCCAGCAGTTTAAGGGGGGGTGGCAGAGAGACCCAGTACTTC. It translates to CASSLRGGGRETQYF.

This sequence joins TRBV30 and TRBJ2-6; 7 bases are shared with TRBD1. The junction had 4 bases not matched to a gene; V was cut back by 2 bases and J by 3 bases. This CDR3 is built from 15 residues. Per germline, CDR1 GTSNPN and CDR2 SVGIG (reference sequence). DNA of the CDR3: TGTGCCTGGAGTAAGAGGGGGCTTGGGGCCAACGTCCTGACTTTC. Its protein product is CAWSKRGLGANVLTF.

V usage is TRBV5-1 and J usage is TRBJ1-3; 7 bases are shared with TRBD1. J lost 0 bases, V lost 5 bases, and 2 bases had no gene match. The CDR3 sequence is 14 residues long. The V gene's germline CDR1 is SGHRS and CDR2 YFSETQ. The chain's CDR3 is CASRRDSSGNTIYF. The CDR3 nucleotides are TGCGCCAGCAGGAGGGACAGCTCTGGAAACACCATATATTTT.

This clone was seen a few times. The rearrangement links TRBV6-5 to TRBJ2-7; the D is unclear. Trimming took off 6 bases at V and 2 bases at J, with 11 bases between the two ends. CDR3 length: 13 residues. Germline V gene lookup returns CDR1 MNHEY and CDR2 SVGAGI. This chain's CDR3 is CASSLQATYEQYF. As DNA, the CDR3 is TGTGCCAGCAGCCTCCAGGCGACCTACGAGCAGTACTTC.

The chain links TRBV30 to TRBJ2-5, with TRBD2 matching 12 bases. The tail of the sequence fits TRBJ2-7 better, so the J call may be wrong. The length of the CDR3 is 15 residues. CDR1 and CDR2 from the germline V gene are GTSNPN and SVGIG (reference sequence). The DNA for the CDR3 is TGTGCCTGGAGTGTAGGACTAGCGGGAAAGTACGAGCAGTACTTC. It encodes CAWSVGLAGKYEQYF.

V gene TRBV18 combines with J gene TRBJ1-6, with 7 positions matching TRBD1. Trimming removed 3 bases from V and 9 bases from J; junction bases left unmatched: 8. The CDR3 has 15 residues. CDR1 is KGHSH and CDR2 is LQKENI in the germline V gene. The CDR3 protein is CASSPVEGAGSPLHF. The CDR3 nucleotides are TGTGCCAGCTCACCCGTTGAGGGGGCCGGTTCACCCCTCCACTTT. The whole variable domain, filled in from reference TRBV18 and TRBJ1-6, reads NAGVMQNPRHLVRRRGQEARLRCSPMKGHSHVYWYRQLPEEGLKFMVYLQKENIIDESGMPKERFSAEFPKEGPSILRIQQVVRGDSAAYFCASSPVEGAGSPLHFGNGTRLTVT.

This clone has only one observation. A single base separates this from a much larger clone, so it may be a read error. This sample also contains other DNA sequences that code for the same CDR3. The chain employs TRBV18 and TRBJ1-1, with 7 bases lining up with TRBD1. This CDR3 is 15 amino acids long. Germline V gene lookup returns CDR1 KGHSH and CDR2 LQKENI. V was pared by 0 bases and J by 0 bases, with 1 base of the junction left unmatched. The CDR3 nucleotides read TGTGCCAGCTCACCACCGGGACAGTTGAACACTGAAGCTTTCTTT. Protein: CASSPPGQLNTEAFF.

The rearrangement links TRBV28 to TRBJ2-2; the D gene is possibly TRBD1 (5 bases). Between the trimmed V and J ends, which lost 0 bases and 4 bases, there was a span of 12 bases. The germline gives CDR1 MDHEN, CDR2 SYDVKM. The CDR3 runs to 16 residues. The CDR3 nucleotides are TGTGCCAGCAGTTTATGGTCTGGGGCCAGCACCGGGGAGCTGTTTTTT. Its protein is CASSLWSGASTGELFF.

This chain joins TRBV7-2 and TRBJ1-2, with 9 positions matching TRBD1. This CDR3 contains 16 residues. V lost 5 bases, J lost 4 bases, and 11 bases stayed unmatched. The germline V gene has CDR1 SGHTA and CDR2 FQGNSA. As DNA, the CDR3 is TGTGCCAGCAGCGTAATCGGGACAGGGTCTATCTATGGCTACACCTTC. Protein product: CASSVIGTGSIYGYTF.

J is TRBJ1-2 and V is TRBV18, with D unresolved. The CDR3 consists of 13 residues. CDR1 and CDR2 from the germline V gene are KGHSH and LQKENI. V was trimmed by 1 base and J by 8 bases, leaving 11 bases between them. In nucleotides, the CDR3 is TGTGCCAGCTCACCACGTGACCGAGGAGGCTACACCTTC. Residues: CASSPRDRGGYTF.

The chain employs TRBV6-5 and TRBJ1-1, with a weak D call TRBD1 (6 bases). The CDR3 consists of 15 residues. Germline values: CDR1 MNHEY, CDR2 SVGAGI. With 2 bases removed from V and 5 bases from J, the gap between germline ends came to 15 bases. In DNA form, the CDR3 reads TGTGCCAGCAGTTACCCAGTACAGGGTGGAACTGAAGCTTTCTTT. Translating gives CASSYPVQGGTEAFF.

Note on this clone: The sample holds other DNA sequences that translate to the same CDR3. The genes are TRBV9 and TRBJ2-2; 10 nucleotides line up with TRBD2. CDR1 and CDR2 (germline): SGDLS, YYNGEE. The CDR3 totals 16 residues. V lost 4 bases and J lost 2; bases outside the gene matches: 5. The CDR3 sequence is CASSPRTSGNTGELFF. The CDR3 nucleotides are TGTGCCAGCAGCCCTAGGACTAGCGGCAACACCGGGGAGCTGTTTTTT.

This chain uses TRBV5-1 with TRBJ2-7; 7 bases are shared with TRBD1. J gave up 3 bases and V 4 bases, and 10 bases lay outside the gene matches. Germline V gives CDR1 SGHRS, CDR2 YFSETQ. CDR3 length equals 15 residues. This CDR3 reads CASSRGTAKGYEQYF. The CDR3 nucleotides are TGCGCCAGCAGCCGTGGGACAGCAAAGGGCTACGAGCAGTACTTC.

This rearrangement joins TRBV5-3 to TRBJ2-7, with D perhaps TRBD1 (7 bases). TRBV5-3 falls under the ORF class, with uncertain function. V gave up 8 bases and J gave up 5 bases, with 20 bases separating them. The CDR3 runs to 14 residues. CDR3 sequence: CASVLDRPGDEQYF. In DNA form, the CDR3 reads TGTGCCAGTGTTCTGGACAGGCCGGGGGACGAGCAGTACTTC.

CDR3 loop: CASSLAVDQPQHF. In DNA, the CDR3 is TGCGCCAGCAGCTTGGCCGTGGATCAGCCCCAGCATTTT. The chain recombines TRBV5-1 with TRBJ1-5; D is undetermined. Germline V lookup: CDR1 SGHRS, CDR2 YFSETQ. Trimming left V 0 bases short and J 5 bases short, with 6 bases between. The CDR3 is 13 residues long.

The rearrangement uses TRBV27 and TRBJ2-2, with D hard to call. Germline values: CDR1 MNHEY, CDR2 SMNVEV (reference sequence). The CDR3 spans 14 residues. The V gene lost 6 bases and the J gene lost 5 bases, with 13 bases spanning the gap. CDR3 region: CASSPRSITGELFF. The DNA for the CDR3 is TGTGCCAGCAGCCCCAGGAGTATTACCGGGGAGCTGTTTTTT.

This clone was recorded once. The chain employs TRBV5-1 and TRBJ2-3; TRBD2 aligns across 8 bases. The length of the CDR3 is 15 residues. After removal of 2 bases from V and 4 bases from J, the junction contained 6 bases not matched to a gene. CDR1 and CDR2 from the germline V gene are SGHRS and YFSETQ. The DNA for the CDR3 is TGCGCCAGCAGCTTAGGAGCGGGAGTCCCAGATACGCAGTATTTT. It translates to CASSLGAGVPDTQYF.

This chain joins TRBV5-7 and TRBJ2-7, with D possibly TRBD1 on 6 matching bases. TRBV5-7 carries the ORF label, with uncertain function. Trimming cost V 4 bases and J 0 bases, with 11 bases left between them. The CDR3 runs 14 residues. The CDR3 loop reads CASSQRDTSYEQYF. DNA for the CDR3: TGTGCCAGCAGCCAAAGGGACACCTCCTACGAGCAGTACTTC.

The rearrangement links TRBV9 to TRBJ2-5; no clear D. Trimming took off 4 bases at V and 3 bases at J, with 16 bases between the two ends. CDR1 and CDR2 from the germline V gene are SGDLS and YYNGEE. This CDR3 comprises 15 residues. The DNA of the CDR3 is TGTGCCAGCAGCTCGGGCCTAAGGTCGGAAGAGACCCAGTACTTC. Protein: CASSSGLRSEETQYF. Full variable domain (missing parts from reference TRBV9 and TRBJ2-5): DSGVTQTPKHLITATGQRVTLRCSPRSGDLSVYWYQQSLDQGLQFLIQYYNGEERAKGNILERFSAQQFPDLHSELNLSSLELGDSALYFCASSSGLRSEETQYFGPGTRLLVL.

Here the CDR3 DNA reads TGTGCCAGCAGTCCGGGACAGGGGTCTTCCTATAATTCACCCCTCCACTTT. Translated, it gives CASSPGQGSSYNSPLHF. The chain joins TRBV27 to TRBJ1-6, with 10 nucleotides matching TRBD1. The CDR3 has 17 residues. Trimming removed 5 bases from V and 1 base from J; junction bases left unmatched: 5. Germline assignment: CDR1 MNHEY and CDR2 SMNVEV (reference sequence).

This chain links TRBV30 with TRBJ2-1; 15 bases agree with TRBD2. In germline, CDR1 is GTSNPN, CDR2 SVGIG (reference sequence). CDR3 size: 19 residues. Trimming removed 3 bases from V and 0 bases from J; junction bases left unmatched: 9. This CDR3 is CAWRGLAGGRRDSYNEQFF. Written as DNA, the CDR3 is TGTGCCTGGAGAGGACTAGCGGGAGGGCGTAGAGACTCCTACAATGAGCAGTTCTTC.

The V call is TRBV11-2, the J call TRBJ2-7, with 7 bases matching TRBD2. Germline-derived CDR1 and CDR2 are SGHAT and FQNNGV. There are 14 residues in the CDR3. The V and J ends lost 3 bases and 6 bases, in that order; junction bases with no gene match: 8. DNA for the CDR3: TGTGCCAGCAGCTTTCTACCCCCGGGAGGCGAGCAGTACTTC. This gives the protein CASSFLPPGGEQYF. Full variable domain (missing parts from reference TRBV11-2 and TRBJ2-7): EAGVAQSPRYKIIEKRQSVAFWCNPISGHATLYWYQQILGQGPKLLIQFQNNGVVDDSQLPKDRFSAERLKGVDSTLKIQPAKLEDSAVYLCASSFLPPGGEQYFGPGTRLTVT.

The rearrangement links TRBV7-2 to TRBJ1-2, with TRBD1 identical over 9 bases. The germline gives CDR1 SGHTA, CDR2 FQGNSA. This CDR3 contains 15 residues. Germline trimming cut 5 bases from V and 8 bases from J; bases unmatched to any gene: 12. CDR3 coding DNA: TGTGCCAGCAGCGATTACGGGACAGGGATTGAGGGCTACACCTTC. Protein sequence: CASSDYGTGIEGYTF. The full variable domain, rest sourced from reference TRBV7-2 and TRBJ1-2, is GAGVSQSPSNKVTEKGKDVELRCDPISGHTALYWYRQSLGQGLEFLIYFQGNSAPDKSGLPSDRFSAERTGGSVSTLTIQRTQQEDSAVYLCASSDYGTGIEGYTFGSGTRLTVV.

The chain couples TRBV10-3 to TRBJ1-6; 10 bases match TRBD1. In germline, CDR1 is ENHRY, CDR2 SYGVKD. The CDR3 loop spans 15 amino acids. J lost 9 bases, V lost 0 bases, and 2 bases had no gene match. CDR3 DNA: TGTGCCATCAGTGAGTCGGGGACAGGGGCTTCACCCCTCCACTTT. Its protein product is CAISESGTGASPLHF.